Sequencing of this T cell receptor beta chain was carried out in a study of beta chain features in type 1 diabetes. Study-level findings and limits: HLA effects on TCRB rearrangement stayed unresolved here.

Expressed TCRB transcripts were sequenced because the entire RNA isolate underwent reverse transcription. Profiling relied on immunoSEQ multiplex PCR, and the TCRdb table lists in-frame clones only, not all of them. This table has around 190,000 clones, about 13% appearing once. As regards this clone: Its target is unknown.

Trimming took 6 bases from V and 1 from J, leaving 13 bases between them. Germline V CDR1 and CDR2: MNHEY, SVGAGI. CDR3 length: 14 amino acids. The chain recombines TRBV6-5 with TRBJ2-7, with D unclear. Source material: central memory CD4+ T cells from blood. The clonotype comes from a woman aged 18-30 years in good health. In DNA, the CDR3 is TGTGCCAGCAGCTTTGACAAAAAGTCCTACGAGCAGTACTTC. This sequence encodes CASSFDKKSYEQYF.